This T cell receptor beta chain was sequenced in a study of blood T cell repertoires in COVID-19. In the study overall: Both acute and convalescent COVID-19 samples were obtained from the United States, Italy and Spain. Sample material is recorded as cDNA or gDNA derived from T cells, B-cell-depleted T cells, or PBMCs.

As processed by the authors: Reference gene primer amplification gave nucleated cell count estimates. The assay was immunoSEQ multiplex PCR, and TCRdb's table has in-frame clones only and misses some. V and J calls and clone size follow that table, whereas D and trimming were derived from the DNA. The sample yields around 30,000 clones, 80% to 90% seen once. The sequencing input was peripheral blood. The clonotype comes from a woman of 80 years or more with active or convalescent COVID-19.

The DNA for the CDR3 is TGTGCCAGCAGTTTCCCCGGGGGTGGGTTCGCGAACACCGGGGAGCTGTTTTTT. This encodes CASSFPGGGFANTGELFF. The chain joins TRBV2 to TRBJ2-2; TRBD2 is a possible D gene (6 bases). Germline V lookup: CDR1 SNHLY, CDR2 FYNNEI. Trimming stripped 5 bases from V and 0 bases from J, with 19 bases between. The CDR3 runs to 18 residues.